The rows below give T cell receptor beta chains drawn from one sample of a study of cytomegalovirus exposure and HLA in healthy donors. Here immunoSEQ multiplex PCR was the method, and the copy in TCRdb shows in-frame clones only, minus some. The table has tens of thousands of clones, roughly 94% seen once; the top ten hold nearly 4.5%. Sequenced: PBMCs. Receptor source: a man aged 18 to 29 in good health and CMV-seropositive. Both conserved end residues are part of each CDR3. The D gene is left open where the match is weak. Clone size is not always given. Where it is, it says once, few, many or a class for expanded clones.

NA	TRBV7-2	TRBJ2-1	NA	TGTGCCAGCAGCTTGGACTACCCCAATGAGCAGTTCTTC	CASSLDYPNEQFF
NA	TRBV28	TRBJ2-5	NA	TGTGCCAGCAGCCCGGGGGATGTGGGGGAGACCCAGTACTTC	CASSPGDVGETQYF
NA	TRBV18	TRBJ2-7	TRBD1	TGTGCCAGCTCATCCTTAGGGACAGGATCTTACGAGCAGTACTTC	CASSSLGTGSYEQYF
NA	TRBV6-1	TRBJ2-3	NA	TGTGCCATCCTATGGACAGCTAGCACAGATACGCAGTATTTT	CAILWTASTDTQYF
once	TRBV4-1	TRBJ1-5	NA	TGCGCCAGCAGCCAAGATCTCGGCAATCAGCCCCAGCATTTT	CASSQDLGNQPQHF
NA	TRBV19	TRBJ2-7	TRBD1	TGTGCCAGTAGACCGGGACAGGGGGTTCGGGAGCAGTACTTC	CASRPGQGVREQYF
NA	TRBV28	TRBJ1-3	NA	TGTGCCAGCAGTTTCGAGGTGTTTGGCTCTGGAAACACCATATATTTT	CASSFEVFGSGNTIYF
once	TRBV4-2	TRBJ1-6	TRBD1	TGTGCCAGCAGCCAGGAAGCCGGGACAGGTAATTCACCCCTCCACTTT	CASSQEAGTGNSPLHF
NA	TRBV7-2	TRBJ2-7	TRBD2	TGTGCCAGCAGCCGAAGCGGGAGGGCCCTCGAGCAGTACTTC	CASSRSGRALEQYF
NA	TRBV18	TRBJ2-1	NA	TGTGCCAGCTCACCTATGAGGACAATCGATGAGCAGTTCTTC	CASSPMRTIDEQFF
NA	TRBV28	TRBJ1-2	TRBD1	TGTGCCAGCAGTTTATCCGGGAGGGGGCTTACGAGAGGCTACACCTTC	CASSLSGRGLTRGYTF
NA	TRBV5-1	TRBJ2-2	NA	TGCGCCAGCAGCTTGGTTGGGGGGGCGAGGACCGGGGAGCTGTTTTTT	CASSLVGGARTGELFF
NA	TRBV6-1	TRBJ2-1	NA	TGTGCCAGCAGTCAAGGGGGGACAGACTTCTACAATGAGCAGTTCTTC	CASSQGGTDFYNEQFF
NA	TRBV27	TRBJ2-7	NA	TGTGCCAGCAGTTTCGGGGAATGGTACGAGCAGTACTTC	CASSFGEWYEQYF
NA	TRBV27	TRBJ2-1	TRBD1	TGTGCCAGCAGCAACTCAGGGGGACAGGGTAGCAATGAGCAGTTCTTC	CASSNSGGQGSNEQFF
NA	TRBV7-6	TRBJ2-5	TRBD2	TGTGCCAGCAGCTTAGGGCTAGCGGAGATCCAAGAGACCCAGTACTTC	CASSLGLAEIQETQYF
NA	TRBV7-9	TRBJ2-1	TRBD2	TGTGCCAGCAGCTCGACTAGCGGGAGAGGGGATGAGCAGTTCTTC	CASSSTSGRGDEQFF
NA	TRBV6-1	TRBJ2-1	TRBD2	TGTGCCATCGGGACTAGCGGGAGCCACGAGGAGCAGTTCTTC	CAIGTSGSHEEQFF
NA	TRBV9	TRBJ2-7	TRBD1	TGTGCCAGCAGCGTGGGACAGCTCAGCCACGAGCAGTACTTC	CASSVGQLSHEQYF
NA	TRBV7-3	TRBJ2-3	NA	TGTGCCAGCAGCCCCGGGCCGGGGGGCACAGATACGCAGTATTTT	CASSPGPGGTDTQYF
NA	TRBV9	TRBJ1-1	NA	TGTGCCAGCAGCGTAGCGGAGGGGACTGAAGCTTTCTTT	CASSVAEGTEAFF
NA	TRBV9	TRBJ2-1	TRBD2	TGTGCCAGCAGCGTGGGTCCGGGGGGGGTAGCCTACAATGAGCAGTTCTTC	CASSVGPGGVAYNEQFF
NA	TRBV7-9	TRBJ2-1	TRBD2	TGTGCCAGCAGCTTAACCGAGGTTGCGGGAGGGTTTTACAATGAGCAGTTCTTC	CASSLTEVAGGFYNEQFF
NA	TRBV2	TRBJ2-3	TRBD2	TGTGCCGGCTGGACTAGCGGAGCCCCAGATACGCAGTATTTT	CAGWTSGAPDTQYF
NA	TRBV6-6	TRBJ1-1	TRBD1	TGTGCCAGCATTATAACAGGGGACACTGAAGCTTTCTTT	CASIITGDTEAFF
NA	TRBV5-6	TRBJ1-4	TRBD1	TGTGCCAGCAGCCCGACAGGGAATAATGAAAAACTGTTTTTT	CASSPTGNNEKLFF
NA	TRBV7-2	TRBJ2-1	TRBD1	TGTGCCAGCAGCTTAGTCGGGACAGGGGTCGGCAATGAGCAGTTCTTC	CASSLVGTGVGNEQFF
NA	TRBV19	TRBJ1-5	NA	TGTGCCAGTAGTAAATCAGGTTTGAATCAGCCCCAGCATTTT	CASSKSGLNQPQHF
NA	TRBV18	TRBJ2-1	NA	TGTGCCAGCTCACCTAGCGCGGATTACAATGAGCAGTTCTTC	CASSPSADYNEQFF
once	TRBV2	TRBJ1-1	NA	TGTGCCAGCAGTGACGAGCTTAACACTGAAGCTTTCTTT	CASSDELNTEAFF
NA	TRBV27	TRBJ2-6	TRBD1	TGTGCCAGCAGTTCGATCCGGGACAGGGGAATTGACTCTGGGGCCAACGTCCTGACTTTC	CASSSIRDRGIDSGANVLTF
NA	TRBV5-4	TRBJ2-5	TRBD2	TGTGCCAGCAGCGAAGCGGGAGGGGAGACCCAGTACTTC	CASSEAGGETQYF
NA	TRBV27	TRBJ1-6	TRBD1	TGTGCCAGCAGTACCGGGACAGGGAAGGCCCTCCACTTT	CASSTGTGKALHF
NA	TRBV28	TRBJ2-3	NA	TGTGCCAGCAGTGGCAGGGGTGGCACAGATACGCAGTATTTT	CASSGRGGTDTQYF
NA	TRBV11-3	TRBJ2-5	NA	TGTGCCAGCAGCTTAGGCCCAGGGGAGACCCAGTACTTC	CASSLGPGETQYF
NA	TRBV6-1	TRBJ2-1	NA	TGTGCCACCACCGGGGGGCCGGGGAATGAGCAGTTCTTC	CATTGGPGNEQFF
NA	TRBV11-2	TRBJ2-7	TRBD1	TGTGCCAGCAGCTTTTCGGGGACAGACTACGAGCAGTACTTC	CASSFSGTDYEQYF
NA	TRBV10-1	TRBJ1-6	NA	TGCGCCAGCAGTGGAGACAGTGGTTCACCCCTCCACTTT	CASSGDSGSPLHF
NA	TRBV2	TRBJ2-3	TRBD2	TGTGCCAGCAATGGCGGGGGGACTAGCGGGAGTACGCAGTATTTT	CASNGGGTSGSTQYF
NA	TRBV11-2	TRBJ2-7	NA	TGTGCCAGCAGTTCGACGCGGAGGACCCACGAGCAGTACTTC	CASSSTRRTHEQYF
NA	TRBV7-2	TRBJ1-1	NA	TGTGCCAGCAGCTCAGTAGGTGTAGGGGTTGGTACTGAAGCTTTCTTT	CASSSVGVGVGTEAFF
NA	TRBV28	TRBJ1-1	NA	TGTGCCAGCAGTTTCGGTAGGAACACTGAAGCTTTCTTT	CASSFGRNTEAFF
NA	TRBV14	TRBJ1-1	TRBD1	TGTGCCAGCAGCCAAATCGGACAGGACTGGGGCGACACTGAAGCTTTCTTT	CASSQIGQDWGDTEAFF